Reported below is one T cell receptor (beta chain). Its antigen is as yet unknown. This sample was included in a study of T cells after yellow fever vaccination. Study-wide results and caveats: Among primary-vaccination clones, most reappeared after the booster, at about 95% for CD4 and about 90% for CD8. By day 5 rather than day 15, the secondary response had peaked, though it was weaker. Just a small share of clonotypes turned up in the CD4 compartment as well as the CD8 compartment.

Germline V gene lookup returns CDR1 MDHEN and CDR2 SYDVKM. The CDR3 spans 16 residues. The V gene end was trimmed by 5 bases and the J gene end by 5 bases; junction bases not matched to a gene: 12. TCR cDNA was made by 5'RACE template switching, adding a universal primer site and UMIs. TCRdb re-called the 5' RACE reads with MiXCR, one entry per CDR3 protein. The data show about 400,000 distinct CDR3 sequences, with around 10% seen just once and more than 15% held by the top ten. This TCR came from a man aged 18-30 years who received the YFV17D yellow fever vaccine. V gene TRBV28 combines with J gene TRBJ2-1; 7 bases are a match to TRBD2. The specimen was PBMCs, collected on the day of the first yellow fever vaccination. The CDR3 nucleotides are TGTGCCAGCAGTGCCCGGGAAGGGAGGGTCGACAATGAGCAGTTCTTC. It codes for CASSAREGRVDNEQFF.